This is a list of T cell receptor beta chains from one sample in a study of T cell responses to AZD1222 COVID-19 vaccine. Sequencing was performed with immunoSEQ multiplex PCR; in TCRdb, only in-frame clones are kept and a portion is missing. This sample has more than 100,000 clones; approximately 88% occur once, and the top ten carry 7.6%. The sequencing here drew on peripheral blood, taken on day 0 of AZD1222 vaccination. These TCRs come from an adult in good health. The CDR3 runs from the conserved cysteine through the conserved F or W. Fields, in order: CDR3 protein, CDR3 DNA, clone size, V gene, J gene, D gene. D genes are given only for firm matches. Not all rows give a size; the values are once, few, many and, for expanded clones, a class.

CDR3: CASSSHRRTSGSLDTQYF
DNA: TGTGCCAGTAGTTCCCATAGACGGACTAGCGGGTCATTAGATACGCAGTATTTT
size: few
V: TRBV19
J: TRBJ2-3
D: TRBD2

CDR3: CASGRTGPYNSPLHF
DNA: TGTGCCAGCGGACGCACGGGACCTTATAATTCACCCCTCCACTTT
size: -
V: TRBV9
J: TRBJ1-6
D: -

CDR3: CASSLAAGLAVHNEQFF
DNA: TGTGCCAGCAGCTTAGCAGCGGGACTAGCGGTCCACAATGAGCAGTTCTTC
size: -
V: TRBV7-9
J: TRBJ2-1
D: TRBD2

CDR3: CASSIDLGVGAPYEQYF
DNA: TGTGCCAGTAGTATAGATCTAGGCGTCGGGGCCCCCTACGAGCAGTACTTC
size: -
V: TRBV19
J: TRBJ2-7
D: -

CDR3: CASTSATEAFF
DNA: TGTGCCAGCACCTCAGCGACTGAAGCTTTCTTT
size: few
V: TRBV28
J: TRBJ1-1
D: -

CDR3: CASSLDRAGASNQPQHF
DNA: TGTGCCAGCAGCTTAGATCGTGCAGGGGCTAGCAATCAGCCCCAGCATTTT
size: -
V: TRBV7-2
J: TRBJ1-5
D: -

CDR3: CSATKSSGNTIYF
DNA: TGCAGCGCGACGAAGAGCTCTGGAAACACCATATATTTT
size: -
V: TRBV29-1
J: TRBJ1-3
D: -

CDR3: CASSLVDSGANVLTF
DNA: TGTGCCAGCAGCTTAGTGGACTCTGGGGCCAACGTCCTGACTTTC
size: -
V: TRBV11-2
J: TRBJ2-6
D: -

CDR3: CASSIGQGSTDTQYF
DNA: TGTGCCAGTAGTATAGGGCAGGGGAGCACAGATACGCAGTATTTT
size: -
V: TRBV19
J: TRBJ2-3
D: -

CDR3: CASSLDPGNSPLHF
DNA: TGTGCCAGCAGCTTAGATCCCGGGAATTCACCCCTCCACTTT
size: -
V: TRBV11-2
J: TRBJ1-6
D: -

CDR3: CASTPIWSSNTEAFF
DNA: TGTGCCAGCACCCCGATATGGAGCAGCAACACTGAAGCTTTCTTT
size: -
V: TRBV6-5
J: TRBJ1-1
D: -